This TCR beta chain came from a study of blood T cell repertoires in COVID-19. CDR3 size: 13 residues. V lost 2 bases and J 0 bases, leaving 5 bases between the germline ends. From germline, CDR1 is SQVTM and CDR2 ANQGSEA. Assay used: immunoSEQ multiplex PCR; TCRdb lists only in-frame clones, some missing. The data hold around 140,000 clones, with around four fifths observed a single time. Source material: PBMCs or T cells enriched from blood (not recorded which). The chain uses TRBV29-1 and TRBJ2-1; no clear D. This TCR was sampled from a man between 40 and 49 years old with acute COVID-19. CDR3 DNA: TGCAGCGTTGAAAAGAGCTCCTACAATGAGCAGTTCTTC. It codes for CSVEKSSYNEQFF.